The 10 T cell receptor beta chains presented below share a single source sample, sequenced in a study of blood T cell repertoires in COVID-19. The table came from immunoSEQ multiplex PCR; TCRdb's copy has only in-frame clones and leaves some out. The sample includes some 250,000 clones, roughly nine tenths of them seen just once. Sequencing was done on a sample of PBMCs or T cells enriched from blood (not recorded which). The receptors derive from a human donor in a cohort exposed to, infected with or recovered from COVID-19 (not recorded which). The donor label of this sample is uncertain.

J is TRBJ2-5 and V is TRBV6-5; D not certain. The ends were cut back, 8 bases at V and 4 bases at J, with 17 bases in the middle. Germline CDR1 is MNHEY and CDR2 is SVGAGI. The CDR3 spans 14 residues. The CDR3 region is CASGLGQPPETQYF. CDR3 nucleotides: TGTGCCAGCGGCCTTGGGCAGCCGCCAGAGACCCAGTACTTC.

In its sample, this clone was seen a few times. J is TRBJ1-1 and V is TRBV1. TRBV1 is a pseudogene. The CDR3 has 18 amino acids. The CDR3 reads CTSSQDWAAREENTEAFF. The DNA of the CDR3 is TGCACCAGCAGCCAAGATTGGGCAGCCCGGGAGGAGAACACTGAAGCTTTCTTT.

The chain's CDR3 is CASSSKFPGQGKDPPKQYF. The CDR3 bases are TGTGCCAGCAGCTCCAAGTTCCCGGGACAGGGAAAGGATCCGCCGAAGCAGTACTTC. This chain links TRBV3-1 (or the pseudogene TRBV3-2) with TRBJ2-7; 9 bases match TRBD1. Germline trimming cut 5 bases from V and 8 bases from J; bases unmatched to any gene: 25. Germline lookup yields CDR1 LGHDT and CDR2 YNNKEL (reference sequence). The CDR3 is 19 amino acids.

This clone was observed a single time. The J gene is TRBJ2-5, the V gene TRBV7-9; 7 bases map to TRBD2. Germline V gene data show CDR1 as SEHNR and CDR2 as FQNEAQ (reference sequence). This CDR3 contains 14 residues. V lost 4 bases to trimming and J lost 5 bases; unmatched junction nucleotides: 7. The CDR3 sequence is CASSSGGRQETQYF. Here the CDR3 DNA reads TGTGCCAGCAGCTCCGGGGGGAGACAGGAGACCCAGTACTTC.

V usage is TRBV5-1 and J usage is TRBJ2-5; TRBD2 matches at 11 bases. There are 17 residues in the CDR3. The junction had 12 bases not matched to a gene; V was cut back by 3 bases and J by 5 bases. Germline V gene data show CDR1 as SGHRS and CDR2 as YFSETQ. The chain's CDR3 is CASSSPGSGGAVETQYF. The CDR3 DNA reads TGCGCCAGCAGCTCCCCAGGTAGCGGGGGGGCAGTCGAGACCCAGTACTTC.

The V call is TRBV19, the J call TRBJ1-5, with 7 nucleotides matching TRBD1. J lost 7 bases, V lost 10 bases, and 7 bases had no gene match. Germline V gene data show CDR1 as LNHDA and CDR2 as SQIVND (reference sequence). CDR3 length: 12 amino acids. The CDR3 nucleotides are TGTGCCACTCGACAGGGAAGCCAGCCCCAGCATTTT. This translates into CATRQGSQPQHF.

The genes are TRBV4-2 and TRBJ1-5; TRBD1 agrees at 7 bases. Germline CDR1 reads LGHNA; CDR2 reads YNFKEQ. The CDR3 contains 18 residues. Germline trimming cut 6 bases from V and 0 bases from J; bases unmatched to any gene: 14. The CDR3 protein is CASSPSEMTGRSNQPQHF. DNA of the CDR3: TGTGCCAGCAGTCCCTCAGAAATGACAGGGCGTAGCAATCAGCCCCAGCATTTT.

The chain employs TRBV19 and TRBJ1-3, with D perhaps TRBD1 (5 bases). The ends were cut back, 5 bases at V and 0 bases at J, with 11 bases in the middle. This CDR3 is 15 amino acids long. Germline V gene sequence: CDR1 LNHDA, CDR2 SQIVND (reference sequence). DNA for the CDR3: TGTGCCAGTAGTGCCGGGGGAAGCTCTGGAAACACCATATATTTT. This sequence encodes CASSAGGSSGNTIYF.

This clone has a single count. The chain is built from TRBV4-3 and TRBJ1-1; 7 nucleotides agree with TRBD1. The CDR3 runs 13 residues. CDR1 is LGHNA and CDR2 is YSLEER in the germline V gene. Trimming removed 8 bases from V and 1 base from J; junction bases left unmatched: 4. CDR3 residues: CASSTGRNTEAFF. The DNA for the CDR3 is TGCGCCAGCTCGACAGGGAGGAACACTGAAGCTTTCTTT.

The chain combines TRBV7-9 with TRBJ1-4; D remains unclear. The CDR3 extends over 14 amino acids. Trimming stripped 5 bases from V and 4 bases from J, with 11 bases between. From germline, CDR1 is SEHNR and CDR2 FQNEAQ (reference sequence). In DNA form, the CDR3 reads TGTGCCAGCAGCGCCGGGTACGGTAATGAAAAACTGTTTTTT. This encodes CASSAGYGNEKLFF.